A selection of T cell receptor beta chains follows, all from one sample in a study of CXCR3-negative and CXCR3-positive naive CD8 T cells. No DNA is given; TCRdb re-called the 5' RACE reads and lists each CDR3 protein once. The sample has about 40,000 distinct CDR3 sequences. Material: memory CD8+ T cells from blood. All receptors derive from a human donor in good health. Some clones in this sample may be carry-over from other donors' samples. CDR3s include the opening cysteine and the closing phenylalanine or tryptophan. A clone size is listed for some rows: how often the clone was seen (once, few, many), or a class if it is expanded.

>TRBV7-8|NA|TRBJ2-3
CASSLERGGLTDTQYF
>TRBV7-9|NA|TRBJ2-1
CASSLADGRNEQFF
>TRBV19|NA|TRBJ2-7
CASSVDRTYEQYF
>TRBV29-1|NA|TRBJ2-5
CSVEALRQSLRETQYF
>TRBV7-2|NA|TRBJ2-3
CASSPGTSGVTDTQYF
>TRBV13|NA|TRBJ1-2
CASSLDRGPYGYTF
>TRBV10-3|NA|TRBJ1-5
CAISESFAPDGNQPQHF
>TRBV20-1|NA|TRBJ2-7
CSARGVDLPYEQYF
>TRBV29-1|NA|TRBJ1-1
CSVEYAGTLNTEAFF
>TRBV29-1|NA|TRBJ1-1
CSVNPMNTEAFF
>TRBV6-1|NA|TRBJ2-1
CASSSDGESSHNEQFF
>TRBV3-1|NA|TRBJ1-5
CASSQDGGPNQPQHF
>TRBV20-1|medium-sized|TRBJ1-1
CSAILPTSTTEAFF
>TRBV12-3/TRBV12-4|NA|TRBJ2-5
CASRLTISETQYF
>TRBV12-3/TRBV12-4|NA|TRBJ1-2
CASSFGTGTGYTF
>TRBV15|medium-sized|TRBJ2-1
CATQRGTSGQFF
>TRBV5-1|NA|TRBJ2-3
CASSPGTENTDTQYF
>TRBV29-1|NA|TRBJ2-7
CSVEEAGRTGEQYF
>TRBV6-4|NA|TRBJ2-2
CAGSEGPGGSSTGELFF
>TRBV12-3/TRBV12-4|NA|TRBJ2-2
CASWGRGGRYTGELFF
>TRBV9|NA|TRBJ1-1
CASSPSPNTEAFF
>TRBV12-3/TRBV12-4|NA|TRBJ2-1
CASSFVQGNYNEQFF
>TRBV10-3|NA|TRBJ2-7
CAISGRGQGLLLEQYF
>TRBV12-3/TRBV12-4|NA|TRBJ2-7
CASMGGPREQYF